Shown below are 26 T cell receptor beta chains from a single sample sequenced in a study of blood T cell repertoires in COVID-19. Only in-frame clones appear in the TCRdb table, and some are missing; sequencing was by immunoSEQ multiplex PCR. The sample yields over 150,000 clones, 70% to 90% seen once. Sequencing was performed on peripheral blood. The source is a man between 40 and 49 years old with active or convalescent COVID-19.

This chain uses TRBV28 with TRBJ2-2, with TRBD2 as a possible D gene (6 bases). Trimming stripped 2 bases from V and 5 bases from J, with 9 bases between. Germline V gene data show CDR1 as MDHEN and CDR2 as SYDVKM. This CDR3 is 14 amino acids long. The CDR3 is CASSLGGSTGELFF. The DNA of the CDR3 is TGTGCCAGCAGTTTAGGGGGGTCGACCGGGGAGCTGTTTTTT.

The CDR3 nucleotides read TGTGCCAGCAGCCAAGATCCAGCGCGCAACACCGGGGAGCTGTTTTTT. It yields the protein CASSQDPARNTGELFF. V gene TRBV4-2 combines with J gene TRBJ2-2; D unresolved. The CDR3 covers 16 residues. V lost 0 bases and J lost 2, with 10 bases in between. The germline gives CDR1 LGHNA, CDR2 YNFKEQ.

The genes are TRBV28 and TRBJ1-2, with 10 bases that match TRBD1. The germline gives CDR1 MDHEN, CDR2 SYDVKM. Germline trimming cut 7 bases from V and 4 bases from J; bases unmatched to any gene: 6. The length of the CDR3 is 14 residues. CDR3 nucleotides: TGTGCCAGCAAGGCGACAGGGGGCTTCTATGGCTACACCTTC. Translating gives CASKATGGFYGYTF.

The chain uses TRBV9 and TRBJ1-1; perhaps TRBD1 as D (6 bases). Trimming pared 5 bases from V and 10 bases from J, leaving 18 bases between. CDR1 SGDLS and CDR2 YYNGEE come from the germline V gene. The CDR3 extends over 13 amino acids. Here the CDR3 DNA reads TGTGCCAGCAGAGCGATTAACAGGGTTGGAGCTTTCTTT. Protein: CASRAINRVGAFF.

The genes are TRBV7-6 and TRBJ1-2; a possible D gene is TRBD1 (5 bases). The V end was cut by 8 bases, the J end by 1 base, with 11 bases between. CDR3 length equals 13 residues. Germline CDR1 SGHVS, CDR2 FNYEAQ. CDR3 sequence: CASGASDNYGYTF. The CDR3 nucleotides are TGTGCCAGCGGGGCCTCCGATAACTATGGCTACACCTTC.

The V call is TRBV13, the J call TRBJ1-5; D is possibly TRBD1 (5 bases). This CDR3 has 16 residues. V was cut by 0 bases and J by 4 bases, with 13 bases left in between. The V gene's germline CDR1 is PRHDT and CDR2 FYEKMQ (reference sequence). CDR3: CASSLGEWGLNQPQHF. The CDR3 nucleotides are TGTGCCAGCAGCTTAGGGGAGTGGGGCCTGAATCAGCCCCAGCATTTT.

Written as DNA, the CDR3 is TGCGCCAGCAGCCATGAGACGGGAGCAACTAATGAAAAACTGTTTTTT. As protein: CASSHETGATNEKLFF. The chain couples TRBV4-3 to TRBJ1-4; D remains ambiguous. The CDR3 covers 16 residues. The V and J ends lost 3 bases and 0 bases respectively, with 11 bases between them. CDR1 LGHNA and CDR2 YSLEER come from the germline V gene.

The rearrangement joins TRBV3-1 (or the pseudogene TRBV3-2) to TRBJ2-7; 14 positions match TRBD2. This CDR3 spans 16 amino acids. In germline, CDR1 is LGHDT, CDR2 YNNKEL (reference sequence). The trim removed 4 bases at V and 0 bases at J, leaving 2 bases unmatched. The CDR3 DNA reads TGTGCCAGCAGCCGCGGACTAGCGGGGGGCTCCTACGAGCAGTACTTC. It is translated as CASSRGLAGGSYEQYF.

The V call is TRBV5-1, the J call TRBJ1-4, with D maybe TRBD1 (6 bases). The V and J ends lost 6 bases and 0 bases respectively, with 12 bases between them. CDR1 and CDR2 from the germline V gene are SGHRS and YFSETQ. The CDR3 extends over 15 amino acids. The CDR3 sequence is CASNIQGATNEKLFF. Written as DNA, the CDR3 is TGCGCCAGCAATATACAGGGTGCAACTAATGAAAAACTGTTTTTT.

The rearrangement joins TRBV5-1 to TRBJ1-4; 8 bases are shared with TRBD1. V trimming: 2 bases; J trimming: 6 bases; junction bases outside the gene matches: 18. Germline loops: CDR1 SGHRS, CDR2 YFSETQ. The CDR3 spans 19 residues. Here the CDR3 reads CASSLRGQGWSFIDEKLFF. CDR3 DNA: TGCGCCAGCAGCTTACGAGGACAGGGTTGGAGTTTTATTGATGAAAAACTGTTTTTT.

CDR3 coding DNA: TGTGCCAGCAGCTTAGTGGACAGGGAGTTGCCAAATCAGCCCCAGCATTTT. It specifies CASSLVDRELPNQPQHF. This chain uses TRBV7-8 with TRBJ1-5, with TRBD1 matching 8 bases. This CDR3 spans 17 amino acids. After removal of 1 base from V and 4 bases from J, the junction contained 9 bases not matched to a gene. Germline loops: CDR1 SGHVS, CDR2 FQNEAQ.

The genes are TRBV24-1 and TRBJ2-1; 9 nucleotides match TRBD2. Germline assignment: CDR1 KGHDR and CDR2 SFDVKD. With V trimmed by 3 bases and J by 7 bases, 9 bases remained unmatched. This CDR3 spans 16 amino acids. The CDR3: CATSDPSGLAGNEQFF. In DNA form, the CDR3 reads TGTGCCACCAGTGATCCGTCGGGACTAGCTGGTAATGAGCAGTTCTTC.

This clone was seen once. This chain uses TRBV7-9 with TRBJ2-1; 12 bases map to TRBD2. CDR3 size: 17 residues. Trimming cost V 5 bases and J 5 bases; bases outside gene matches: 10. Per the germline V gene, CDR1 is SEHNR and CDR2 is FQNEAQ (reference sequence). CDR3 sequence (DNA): TGTGCCAGCAGCCCCGTACTAGCGGGGGGCTGGGACAATGAGCAGTTCTTC. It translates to CASSPVLAGGWDNEQFF.

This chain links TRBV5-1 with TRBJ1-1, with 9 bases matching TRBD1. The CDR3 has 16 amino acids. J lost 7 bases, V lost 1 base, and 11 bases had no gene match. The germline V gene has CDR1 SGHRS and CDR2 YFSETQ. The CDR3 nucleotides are TGCGCCAGCAGCTTGAGAGGACAGGGGCATGAAAATGAAGCTTTCTTT. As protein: CASSLRGQGHENEAFF.

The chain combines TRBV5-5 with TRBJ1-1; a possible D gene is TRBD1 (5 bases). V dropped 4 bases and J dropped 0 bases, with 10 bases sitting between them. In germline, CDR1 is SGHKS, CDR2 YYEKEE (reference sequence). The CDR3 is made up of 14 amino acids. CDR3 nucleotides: TGTGCCAGCAGCGACTGGGGCCTGAACACTGAAGCTTTCTTT. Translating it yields CASSDWGLNTEAFF.

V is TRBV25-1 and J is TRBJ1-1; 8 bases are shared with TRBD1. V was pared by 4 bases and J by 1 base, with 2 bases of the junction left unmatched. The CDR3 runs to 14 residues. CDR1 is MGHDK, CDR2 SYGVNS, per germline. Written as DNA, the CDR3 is TGTGCCAGCAGTGTAGGGACAGGGAACACTGAAGCTTTCTTT. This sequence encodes CASSVGTGNTEAFF.

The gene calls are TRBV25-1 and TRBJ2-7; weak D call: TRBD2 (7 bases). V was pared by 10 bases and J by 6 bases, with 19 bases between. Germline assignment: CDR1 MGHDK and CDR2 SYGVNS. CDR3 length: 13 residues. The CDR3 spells CAIGGQGEGEQYF. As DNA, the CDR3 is TGTGCCATCGGGGGGCAGGGCGAGGGCGAGCAGTACTTC.

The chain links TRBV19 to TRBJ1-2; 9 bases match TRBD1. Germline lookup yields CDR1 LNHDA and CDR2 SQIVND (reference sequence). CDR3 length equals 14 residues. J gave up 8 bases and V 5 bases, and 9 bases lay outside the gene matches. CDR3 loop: CASSPPGQGTGYTF. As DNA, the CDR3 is TGTGCCAGTAGTCCGCCGGGACAGGGAACGGGCTACACCTTC.

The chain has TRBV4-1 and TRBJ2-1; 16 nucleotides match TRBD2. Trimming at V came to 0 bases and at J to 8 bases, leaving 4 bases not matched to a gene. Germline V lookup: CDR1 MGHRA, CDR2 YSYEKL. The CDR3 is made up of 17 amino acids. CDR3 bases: TGCGCCAGCAGCCAAGATCCTGGGACTAGCGGGGGGGATGAGCAGTTCTTC. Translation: CASSQDPGTSGGDEQFF.

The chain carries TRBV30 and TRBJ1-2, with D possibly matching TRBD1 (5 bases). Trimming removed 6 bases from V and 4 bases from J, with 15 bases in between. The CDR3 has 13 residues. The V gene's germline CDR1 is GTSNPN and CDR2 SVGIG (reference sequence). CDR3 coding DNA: TGTGCCTGTTTAAGGGGAGGGTCCTATGGCTACACCTTC. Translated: CACLRGGSYGYTF.

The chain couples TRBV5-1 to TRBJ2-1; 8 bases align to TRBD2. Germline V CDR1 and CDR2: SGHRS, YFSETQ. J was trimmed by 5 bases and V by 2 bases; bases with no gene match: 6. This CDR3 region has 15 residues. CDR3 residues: CASSLNAGGNNEQFF. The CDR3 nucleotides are TGCGCCAGCAGCTTAAACGCGGGGGGAAACAATGAGCAGTTCTTC.

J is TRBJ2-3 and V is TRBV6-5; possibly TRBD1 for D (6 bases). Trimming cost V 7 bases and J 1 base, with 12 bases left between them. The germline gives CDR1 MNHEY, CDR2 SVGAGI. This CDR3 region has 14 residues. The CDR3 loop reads CASKDRVRTDTQYF. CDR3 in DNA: TGTGCCAGCAAGGACAGAGTCCGCACAGATACGCAGTATTTT.

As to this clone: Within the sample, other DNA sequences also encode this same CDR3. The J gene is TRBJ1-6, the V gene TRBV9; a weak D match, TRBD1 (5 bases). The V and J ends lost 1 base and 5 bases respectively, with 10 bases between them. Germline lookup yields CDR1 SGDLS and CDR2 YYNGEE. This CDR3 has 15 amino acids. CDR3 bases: TGTGCCAGCAGCGTAAATCAGGGAAATAATTCACCCCTCCACTTT. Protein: CASSVNQGNNSPLHF.

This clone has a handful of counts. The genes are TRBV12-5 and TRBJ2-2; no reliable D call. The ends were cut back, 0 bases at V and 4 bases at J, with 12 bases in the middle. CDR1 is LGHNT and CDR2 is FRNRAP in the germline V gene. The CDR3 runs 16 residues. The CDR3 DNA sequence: TGTGCTAGTGGTTTGGTACATGGTGTGTTCACCGGGGAGCTGTTTTTT. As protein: CASGLVHGVFTGELFF.

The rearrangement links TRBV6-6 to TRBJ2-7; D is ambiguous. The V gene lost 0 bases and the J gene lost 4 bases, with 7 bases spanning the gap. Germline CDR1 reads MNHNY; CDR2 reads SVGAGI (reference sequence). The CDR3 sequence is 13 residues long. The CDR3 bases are TGTGCCAGCAGTTACTCCCACGGTTACGAGCAGTACTTC. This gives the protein CASSYSHGYEQYF.

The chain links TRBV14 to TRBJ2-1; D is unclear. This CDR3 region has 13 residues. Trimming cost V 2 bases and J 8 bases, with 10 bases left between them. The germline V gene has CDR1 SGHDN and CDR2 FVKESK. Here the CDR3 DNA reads TGTGCCAGCAGCCAAAACCTGAGCGATGAGCAGTTCTTC. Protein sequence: CASSQNLSDEQFF.